A selection of T cell receptor beta chains follows, all from one sample in a study of control samples from healthy donors and cancer patients. Sequencing used immunoSEQ multiplex PCR; TCRdb keeps in-frame clones, though not all of them. The data contain about 110,000 clones, around 80% of them singletons. Sequencing was carried out using blood. The receptors were sampled from a young man in good health. CDR3s include the opening cysteine and the closing phenylalanine or tryptophan. D genes are given only for firm matches. Only some rows state a clone size, as once, few, many or a class for expanded clones.

d_gene,v_gene,j_gene,abundance,CDR3nt,CDR3aa
-,TRBV6-2/TRBV6-3,TRBJ2-5,-,TGTGCCAGCAGTTACTTGGTGTCCACTTCTCAAGAGACCCAGTACTTC,CASSYLVSTSQETQYF
-,TRBV5-1,TRBJ2-6,-,TGCGCCAGCCGGGACCACTCTGGGGCCAACGTCCTGACTTTC,CASRDHSGANVLTF
-,TRBV21-1,TRBJ2-5,-,TGTGCCAGCAGCAAAGGAGCCCGGACAGGCAGCCTAAAAGAGACCCAGTACTTC,CASSKGARTGSLKETQYF
-,TRBV30,TRBJ1-3,-,TGTGCCTTTTTTAAAGCAGGGGCGCTTGGAAACACCATATATTTT,CAFFKAGALGNTIYF
TRBD1,TRBV7-9,TRBJ1-2,-,TGTGCCAGCAGCACCTGGGACAGGGCCTCGGGCGGCTACACCTTC,CASSTWDRASGGYTF
-,TRBV18,TRBJ1-5,-,TGTGCCAGCTCACCGGGAGTGAGCAATCAGCCCCAGCATTTT,CASSPGVSNQPQHF
TRBD1,TRBV25-1,TRBJ2-2,-,TGTGCCAGCAGTGGGGACAGGGGGCAGGGCGGGGAGCTGTTTTTT,CASSGDRGQGGELFF
-,TRBV5-8,TRBJ1-5,-,TGTGCCAGCAGCCCTGTGGGGCCCCAGCATTTT,CASSPVGPQHF
TRBD2,TRBV18,TRBJ2-7,-,TGTGCCAGCTCACCAATAGGGCCTAGCGGGAGATACGAGCAGTACTTC,CASSPIGPSGRYEQYF
-,TRBV15,TRBJ2-5,-,TGTGCCACCAGCAGAGATCGTTTGAGGGGGGATGGGGAGACCCAGTACTTC,CATSRDRLRGDGETQYF
-,TRBV28,TRBJ1-1,-,TGTGCCATCACTCGCCCCTCGACCAGGAACACTGAAGCTTTCTTT,CAITRPSTRNTEAFF
-,TRBV5-1,TRBJ1-4,-,TGCGCCAGCAGCTTGGGGACGCCTAAGTATGAAAAACTGTTTTTT,CASSLGTPKYEKLFF
-,TRBV9,TRBJ1-6,once,TGTGCCAGCACGCGCTCGACGGGGGGGGACAATTCACCCCTCCACTTT,CASTRSTGGDNSPLHF
TRBD2,TRBV4-2,TRBJ2-3,-,TGTGCCAGCAGCCTCGATCCAGGGACTAGCGGGGGGGCCCGCACAGATACGCAGTATTTT,CASSLDPGTSGGARTDTQYF
-,TRBV9,TRBJ2-2,-,TGTGCCAGCAGCGTAGCGGGGCCGAACACCGGGGAGCTGTTTTTT,CASSVAGPNTGELFF
-,TRBV25-1,TRBJ1-1,-,TGTGCCAGCAGCCCCTTCGTCTCTGGTCTGGACACTGAAGCTTTCTTT,CASSPFVSGLDTEAFF
-,TRBV30,TRBJ1-2,-,TGTGCCTGGAGGCGATGGGGCTTCCGAGGACAGAGCCCCTATGGCTACACCTTC,CAWRRWGFRGQSPYGYTF
-,TRBV6-5,TRBJ1-1,-,TGTGCCAGCAGTCTCCAGAGCTTAGGAACTGAAGCTTTCTTT,CASSLQSLGTEAFF
-,TRBV29-1,TRBJ2-3,-,TGCAGCGTGCGGAGGGCCTACACAGATACGCAGTATTTT,CSVRRAYTDTQYF
-,TRBV6-2/TRBV6-3,TRBJ1-5,once,TGTGCCAGCAGTTACTCGGAGAGGGGGAACCAGCCCCAGCATTTT,CASSYSERGNQPQHF
TRBD1,TRBV5-4,TRBJ2-1,-,TGTGCCAGCAGCTCCCGGACAGGGCCCTACAATGAGCAGTTCTTC,CASSSRTGPYNEQFF
TRBD2,TRBV2,TRBJ2-2,-,TGTGCCAGCAGGCTAGCGGGGGTGGGCACCGGGGAGCTGTTTTTT,CASRLAGVGTGELFF
-,TRBV6-1,TRBJ1-5,-,TGTGCCAGCAGTGACCTCTCGCCGGTTCAGCCCCAGCATTTT,CASSDLSPVQPQHF
-,TRBV4-3,TRBJ1-2,-,TGCGCCAGCAGCCAAGAAGGTCTCTATGGCTACACCTTC,CASSQEGLYGYTF
-,TRBV6-5,TRBJ1-1,-,TGTGCCAGCAGTTATGGCGGGGGTAGAGATGCTTTCTTT,CASSYGGGRDAFF
-,TRBV6-2/TRBV6-3,TRBJ1-5,-,TGTGCCAGCAGTTTACCCGCAGGCCCTGGGCCCCAGCATTTT,CASSLPAGPGPQHF
-,TRBV3-1/TRBV3-2,TRBJ2-4,-,TGTGCCAGCAGCCCGACCGCGACAGGTTCGGTCAAAAACATTCAGTACTTC,CASSPTATGSVKNIQYF
TRBD1,TRBV19,TRBJ1-2,-,TGTGCCAGTAGTTCCGGACAGGGCGGGTATGGCTACACCTTC,CASSSGQGGYGYTF
TRBD1,TRBV6-5,TRBJ1-2,-,TGTGCCAGCAATCGACAGGGGGGTCGTGGCTACACCTTC,CASNRQGGRGYTF
TRBD1,TRBV27,TRBJ2-2,-,TGTGCCAGCAGTCAACATACAGGGGTCCCCGGGGAGCTGTTTTTT,CASSQHTGVPGELFF
-,TRBV19,TRBJ1-5,few,TGTGCCAGTAGTATCGGAGGTCAGCCCCAGCATTTT,CASSIGGQPQHF
-,TRBV4-1,TRBJ1-1,-,TGCGCCAGCAGCCAAGAATTGGGGGGCAACACTGAAGCTTTCTTT,CASSQELGGNTEAFF
TRBD2,TRBV7-2,TRBJ2-3,-,TGTGCCAGCAGACTAGCGGGGGGGCAAGATACGCAGTATTTT,CASRLAGGQDTQYF